Presented here are 15 T cell receptor beta chains from one specimen sequenced in a study of blood T cell repertoires in COVID-19. The table came from immunoSEQ multiplex PCR; TCRdb's copy has only in-frame clones and leaves some out. The data contain around 700,000 clones, 85% to 90% of them seen just once; the ten biggest clones take up around 0.3%. The sequenced material came from peripheral blood. These receptors were obtained from a woman younger than 30 with acute or convalescent COVID-19.

This clone has more than one count but fewer than ten. The rearrangement joins TRBV7-9 to TRBJ1-2; D is undetermined. The ends were cut back, 3 bases at V and 4 bases at J, with 12 bases in the middle. Germline V lookup: CDR1 SEHNR, CDR2 FQNEAQ (reference sequence). CDR3 size: 14 residues. DNA for the CDR3: TGTGCCAGCAGCTTGGGGAGGGAGAGCTATGGCTACACCTTC. Translation gives CASSLGRESYGYTF. The complete variable domain, with remaining parts taken from reference TRBV7-9 and TRBJ1-2, reads DTGVSQNPRHKITKRGQNVTFRCDPISEHNRLYWYRQTLGQGPEFLTYFQNEAQLEKSRLLSDRFSAERPKGSFSTLEIQRTEQGDSAMYLCASSLGRESYGYTFGSGTRLTVV.

The chain links TRBV5-1 to TRBJ2-2, with TRBD1 matching over 8 bases. With V trimmed by 3 bases and J by 4 bases, 5 bases remained unmatched. The CDR3 loop spans 15 amino acids. Germline values: CDR1 SGHRS, CDR2 YFSETQ. The CDR3 coding sequence is TGCGCCAGCAGCTACCGGACAGGGCTCACCGGGGAGCTGTTTTTT. As protein: CASSYRTGLTGELFF.

V and J are TRBV5-1 and TRBJ1-4, with no clear D. V was pared by 4 bases and J by 5 bases, with 9 bases between. The germline V gene encodes CDR1 SGHRS and CDR2 YFSETQ. The CDR3 totals 13 residues. The DNA of the CDR3 is TGCGCCAGCAGCCGCCGAGCCAATGAAAAACTGTTTTTT. This codes for CASSRRANEKLFF.

V and J are TRBV24-1 and TRBJ1-4; 8 nucleotides match TRBD1. Per germline, CDR1 KGHDR and CDR2 SFDVKD. The CDR3 runs to 15 residues. Losses at the gene ends were 9 bases for V and 5 bases for J; bases not matched to a gene: 10. CDR3 sequence reads: CATGLRTGRNEKLFF. The CDR3 bases are TGTGCCACCGGATTACGGACAGGGAGAAATGAAAAACTGTTTTTT.

The genes are TRBV5-4 and TRBJ2-3; tentatively, D is TRBD2 (5 bases). Germline CDR1 reads SGHNT; CDR2 reads YYREEE (reference sequence). This CDR3 is 14 amino acids long. Deletions cut 5 bases from V and 2 bases from J, with 12 bases between. CDR3 residues: CASSISDDTDTQYF. CDR3 coding DNA: TGTGCCAGCAGTATTAGCGACGACACAGATACGCAGTATTTT.

The genes are TRBV11-2 and TRBJ2-2; a possible D gene is TRBD1 (6 bases). Germline loops: CDR1 SGHAT, CDR2 FQNNGV. The CDR3 spans 15 residues. Trimming took 0 bases from V and 11 from J, leaving 16 bases between them. CDR3 sequence (DNA): TGTGCCAGCAGCTTAGATGGAGTAGGGGGTTTAGAGCTGTTTTTT. As protein: CASSLDGVGGLELFF.

The chain uses TRBV10-3 and TRBJ1-2; tentatively, D is TRBD1 (6 bases). V was cut by 10 bases and J by 0 bases, with 12 bases left in between. This CDR3 has 13 amino acids. Germline V lookup: CDR1 ENHRY, CDR2 SYGVKD. The CDR3 DNA reads TGTGCCACTCCGGACAGTTCTAACTATGGCTACACCTTC. This codes for CATPDSSNYGYTF.

The chain couples TRBV6-5 to TRBJ2-2; no firm D call. Germline CDR1 and CDR2: MNHEY and SVGAGI. Trimming removed 7 bases at V and 6 bases at J, with 12 bases between. The CDR3 runs to 13 residues. The CDR3 here is CASIKTEAGELFF. CDR3 nucleotides: TGTGCCAGCATAAAAACTGAGGCCGGGGAGCTGTTTTTT.

This clone was counted a single time. This rearrangement joins TRBV10-3 to TRBJ1-5; tentative D call: TRBD1 (5 bases). Trimming removed 6 bases at V and 0 bases at J, with 6 bases between. The CDR3 is made up of 13 amino acids. Germline lookup yields CDR1 ENHRY and CDR2 SYGVKD. The CDR3, as DNA: TGTGCCATCAGAAGGGGTAGCAATCAGCCCCAGCATTTT. Translation gives CAIRRGSNQPQHF.

The chain uses TRBV7-2 and TRBJ1-2; 10 bases match TRBD1. J lost 5 bases, V lost 7 bases, and 10 bases had no gene match. CDR1 SGHTA and CDR2 FQGNSA come from the germline V gene. The CDR3 sequence is 15 residues long. The CDR3 DNA reads TGTGCCAGCACAAATGCCGGGACAGGGGAATATGGCTACACCTTC. Its translation is CASTNAGTGEYGYTF.

The sample holds a few counts of this clone. The rearrangement joins TRBV6-4 to TRBJ2-1; D not resolved. Looked up from germline, CDR1 is MRHNA and CDR2 is SNTAGT. CDR3 size: 14 residues. The germline V and J ends were trimmed by 2 bases and 7 bases, with 12 bases remaining between them. In nucleotides, the CDR3 is TGTGCCAGCAGTGACCACATATCCGGGAATGAGCAGTTCTTC. It translates to CASSDHISGNEQFF.

This clone was detected once. The rearrangement uses TRBV25-1 and TRBJ1-1; tentative D call: TRBD1 (5 bases). Germline values: CDR1 MGHDK, CDR2 SYGVNS. The V gene lost 3 bases and the J gene lost 1 base, with 12 bases spanning the gap. There are 15 residues in the CDR3. CDR3 region: CASSELGDWNTEAFF. CDR3 coding DNA: TGTGCCAGCAGTGAGTTAGGGGATTGGAACACTGAAGCTTTCTTT.

The gene calls are TRBV5-8 and TRBJ1-1; TRBD1 might be the D (6 bases). The CDR3 has 14 amino acids. In germline, CDR1 is SGHTS, CDR2 YDEGEE. Trimming cost V 2 bases and J 0 bases, with 8 bases left between them. Here the CDR3 reads CASSFPGVNTEAFF. CDR3 in DNA: TGTGCCAGCAGCTTCCCAGGGGTGAACACTGAAGCTTTCTTT. Using reference TRBV5-8 and TRBJ1-1 for the parts outside the CDR3, the full variable domain is EAGVTQSPTHLIKTRGQQATLRCSPISGHTSVYWYQQALGLGLQFLLWYDEGEERNRGNFPPRFSGRQFPNYSSELNVNALELEDSALYLCASSFPGVNTEAFFGQGTRLTVV.

The rearrangement joins TRBV11-2 to TRBJ2-3; D is perhaps TRBD2 (5 bases). Looked up from germline, CDR1 is SGHAT and CDR2 is FQNNGV. The CDR3 extends over 15 amino acids. Trimming pared 5 bases from V and 5 bases from J, leaving 17 bases between. CDR3 loop: CASSTSEIGVDTQYF. CDR3 bases: TGTGCCAGCAGCACCAGCGAGATCGGGGTAGATACGCAGTATTTT.

V and J are TRBV7-3 and TRBJ1-2; D gene ambiguous. CDR1 is SGHTA, CDR2 FQGTGA, per germline. Trimming took off 5 bases at V and 8 bases at J, with 15 bases between the two ends. The CDR3 has 13 amino acids. Here the CDR3 DNA reads TGTGCCAGCAGCGCACCCGGGGTGGAGGGCTACACCTTC. It codes for CASSAPGVEGYTF.